What follows are 20 T cell receptor beta chains derived from one specimen sequenced in a study of shared clonotypes between healthy human individuals. The method was immunoSEQ multiplex PCR; TCRdb's version includes in-frame clones alone and lacks a portion of them. This table holds 2,100,000 or so clones, more than 90% found once. Material: naive CD4+ T cells sorted from blood. The sample's subset: CD45RA+ positively selected. These receptors all come from a man aged 18 to 30 in good health.

This clone was seen only once. V and J are TRBV18 and TRBJ2-7, with a weak D call TRBD2 (6 bases). CDR1 and CDR2 from the germline V gene are KGHSH and LQKENI. The ends were cut back, 1 base at V and 0 bases at J, with 13 bases in the middle. CDR3 size: 16 residues. The CDR3 spells CASSPQMGGSSYEQYF. The CDR3 DNA follows: TGTGCCAGCTCACCACAGATGGGAGGCAGCTCCTACGAGCAGTACTTC.

The chain employs TRBV15 and TRBJ1-4; D is unclear. This CDR3 comprises 15 residues. Germline CDR1 is LNHNV and CDR2 is YYDKDF (reference sequence). V was clipped by 3 bases and J by 4 bases, with 12 bases between them. In DNA, the CDR3 is TGTGCCACCAGCAGTATGGGATGGGGTAATGAAAAACTGTTTTTT. Translating gives CATSSMGWGNEKLFF.

This clone was seen only a few times. The same CDR3 arises from other DNA sequences in this sample as well. The chain uses TRBV5-1 and TRBJ2-3; TRBD1 matches 10 bases. The germline V gene encodes CDR1 SGHRS and CDR2 YFSETQ. V shed 0 bases, J shed 3 bases, and the junction held 1 base outside the gene matches. The CDR3 runs 15 residues. DNA for the CDR3: TGCGCCAGCAGCTTGGCGGGACAGGGGACAGATACGCAGTATTTT. Translation: CASSLAGQGTDTQYF.

V and J are TRBV11-2 and TRBJ2-3, with D maybe TRBD2 (5 bases). Trimming stripped 0 bases from V and 9 bases from J, with 10 bases between. Germline CDR1 SGHAT, CDR2 FQNNGV. The CDR3 has 13 amino acids. This CDR3 is CASSLDFRGTQYF. CDR3 DNA sequence: TGTGCCAGCAGCTTAGATTTCAGAGGGACGCAGTATTTT.

V and J are TRBV27 and TRBJ1-4; D uncertain. The CDR3 length is 16 residues. Trimming cost V 0 bases and J 4 bases, with 12 bases left between them. CDR1 MNHEY and CDR2 SMNVEV come from the germline V gene (reference sequence). This CDR3 is CASSLSFWQNNEKLFF. The CDR3 nucleotides read TGTGCCAGCAGTTTATCATTCTGGCAGAATAATGAAAAACTGTTTTTT.

This rearrangement joins TRBV20-1 to TRBJ2-1; D ambiguous. The CDR3 is 11 amino acids. Trimming shortened V by 7 bases and J by 5 bases, and 9 bases separated the two germline ends. Germline V gives CDR1 DFQATT, CDR2 SNEGSKA (reference sequence). The CDR3 nucleotides read TGCAGTGAAGGCCGCAACAATGAGCAGTTCTTC. Protein: CSEGRNNEQFF.

CDR3 sequence: CASSLQGPRGMNNQPQHF. The CDR3 DNA reads TGTGCCAGCAGCTTACAGGGCCCCAGGGGGATGAACAATCAGCCCCAGCATTTT. The chain has TRBV7-2 and TRBJ1-5, with 7 bases identical to TRBD1. Germline V lookup: CDR1 SGHTA, CDR2 FQGNSA. This CDR3 comprises 18 residues. V trimming: 2 bases; J trimming: 3 bases; junction bases outside the gene matches: 13.

The V and J genes are TRBV28 and TRBJ1-1; D unresolved. Germline values: CDR1 MDHEN, CDR2 SYDVKM. Trimming pared 3 bases from V and 6 bases from J, leaving 17 bases between. The CDR3 runs 15 residues. This CDR3 is CASSLLVPGRPEAFF. The CDR3 DNA sequence: TGTGCCAGCAGTTTGCTGGTTCCGGGGAGACCTGAAGCTTTCTTT. The complete variable domain, with remaining parts taken from reference TRBV28 and TRBJ1-1, reads DVKVTQSSRYLVKRTGEKVFLECVQDMDHENMFWYRQDPGLGLRLIYFSYDVKMKEKGDIPEGYSVSREKKERFSLILESASTNQTSMYLCASSLLVPGRPEAFFGQGTRLTVV.

The chain couples TRBV27 to TRBJ1-4; TRBD1 is a possible D gene (5 bases). The CDR3 spans 14 residues. The germline gives CDR1 MNHEY, CDR2 SMNVEV (reference sequence). The V end lost 5 bases, the J end lost 7 bases, and 14 bases lay between the germline ends. The CDR3 loop reads CASSREGSGEKLFF. The CDR3 nucleotides read TGTGCCAGCAGTCGCGAGGGGTCGGGTGAAAAACTGTTTTTT.

The genes are TRBV14 and TRBJ2-7; D possibly corresponds to TRBD2 (6 bases). The V end was cut by 0 bases, the J end by 0 bases, with 12 bases between. This CDR3 comprises 16 residues. Germline CDR1 reads SGHDN; CDR2 reads FVKESK. The CDR3 loop is CASSQEGGIPSYEQYF. The CDR3 DNA reads as TGTGCCAGCAGCCAAGAGGGCGGGATACCCTCCTACGAGCAGTACTTC.

V and J are TRBV6-5 and TRBJ1-1, with D perhaps TRBD1 (6 bases). Per the germline V gene, CDR1 is MNHEY and CDR2 is SVGAGI. The length of the CDR3 is 14 residues. V lost 6 bases and J lost 0, with 11 bases in between. The CDR3 nucleotides read TGTGCCAGCAGCCGACAGGCCATGAACACTGAAGCTTTCTTT. This encodes CASSRQAMNTEAFF.

The chain has TRBV28 and TRBJ2-2; D uncertain. Trimming cost V 4 bases and J 0 bases, with 12 bases left between them. Germline V gives CDR1 MDHEN, CDR2 SYDVKM. CDR3 length: 16 amino acids. The CDR3 DNA is TGTGCCAGCAGTTCCACGAGACAAGCGAACACCGGGGAGCTGTTTTTT. Residues: CASSSTRQANTGELFF.

J is TRBJ1-4 and V is TRBV2; TRBD1 matches 8 bases. This CDR3 comprises 17 residues. The germline V gene has CDR1 SNHLY and CDR2 FYNNEI. With V trimmed by 2 bases and J by 0 bases, 5 bases remained unmatched. CDR3 nucleotide sequence: TGTGCCAGCAGTGAACGGGACAGGCGATCAACTAATGAAAAACTGTTTTTT. Its protein is CASSERDRRSTNEKLFF. Based on the CDR3 plus reference TRBV2 and TRBJ1-4, the full variable domain is EPEVTQTPSHQVTQMGQEVILRCVPISNHLYFYWYRQILGQKVEFLVSFYNNEISEKSEIFDDQFSVERPDGSNFTLKIRSTKLEDSAMYFCASSERDRRSTNEKLFFGSGTQLSVL.

In its sample, this clone was seen a few times. The chain employs TRBV2 and TRBJ1-2; D remains ambiguous. In germline, CDR1 is SNHLY, CDR2 FYNNEI. Trimming took 8 bases from V and 7 from J, leaving 17 bases between them. The length of the CDR3 is 13 residues. This CDR3 reads CASSLNAGPGYTF. CDR3 DNA sequence: TGTGCCAGCTCTCTCAACGCCGGACCTGGCTACACCTTC.

This clone turned up a few times. The chain recombines TRBV7-9 with TRBJ1-2; tentative D call: TRBD1 (6 bases). The CDR3 runs 14 residues. The V end was cut by 5 bases, the J end by 1 base, with 11 bases between. Germline lookup yields CDR1 SEHNR and CDR2 FQNEAQ (reference sequence). The CDR3 DNA reads TGTGCCAGCAGCCAACAGGGAGTTAACTATGGCTACACCTTC. It encodes CASSQQGVNYGYTF.

Worth noting for this clone: The identical CDR3 is also encoded by other nucleotide sequences in the sample. This rearrangement joins TRBV5-1 to TRBJ1-1, with D possibly matching TRBD1 (5 bases). V gave up 4 bases and J gave up 4 bases, with 14 bases separating them. Germline assignment: CDR1 SGHRS and CDR2 YFSETQ. This CDR3 region has 14 residues. CDR3 coding DNA: TGCGCCAGCAGCCCATCGGGGGGGAGCACTGAAGCTTTCTTT. This encodes CASSPSGGSTEAFF.

The gene calls are TRBV7-9 and TRBJ2-2; D may be TRBD1 (6 bases). Germline lookup yields CDR1 SEHNR and CDR2 FQNEAQ (reference sequence). Trimming shortened V by 8 bases and J by 5 bases, and 15 bases separated the two germline ends. This CDR3 spans 14 amino acids. The CDR3 region has the DNA TGTGCCAGCGGCGAACAGGGACAAACCGGGGAGCTGTTTTTT. Translated, it gives CASGEQGQTGELFF.

Remarks on this clone: In the same sample, other DNA sequences code for this CDR3. The chain has TRBV19 and TRBJ2-2; 8 bases agree with TRBD1. Per germline, CDR1 LNHDA and CDR2 SQIVND (reference sequence). This CDR3 is 15 amino acids long. Trimming removed 4 bases from V and 1 base from J; junction bases left unmatched: 2. The CDR3 sequence: CASSTGTGNTGELFF. The CDR3 bases are TGTGCCAGTAGTACAGGGACAGGGAACACCGGGGAGCTGTTTTTT.

This rearrangement joins TRBV2 to TRBJ2-1; 8 bases line up with TRBD2. Germline V lookup: CDR1 SNHLY, CDR2 FYNNEI. The CDR3 consists of 16 residues. With V trimmed by 3 bases and J by 9 bases, 13 bases remained unmatched. The DNA for the CDR3 is TGTGCCAGCAGTGAGCACCCAGCGGGAGTTGTGGGTGAGCAGTTCTTC. Translation gives CASSEHPAGVVGEQFF.

A single count supports this clone. The sample carries other DNA sequences with the same CDR3. The V call is TRBV4-3, the J call TRBJ2-1; possibly TRBD1 for D (6 bases). CDR3 length: 15 residues. V lost 3 bases and J 7 bases, leaving 16 bases between the germline ends. Per germline, CDR1 LGHNA and CDR2 YSLEER. The CDR3 sequence: CASSQEGGRGNEQFF. CDR3 coding DNA: TGCGCCAGCAGCCAGGAAGGGGGTCGGGGTAATGAGCAGTTCTTC.